This T cell receptor (beta chain) was found in a study of CD8 T cell repertoires and HIV-1 epitope variants. Study-wide context: T cells were stimulated with Twenty-five Gag and Nef peptides separately. Study-wide results and caveats: The assay identified only TCR beta chains of antigen-proliferating T cells.

This CDR3 has 15 residues. Germline loops: CDR1 SGHNT, CDR2 YYREEE (reference sequence). V dropped 4 bases and J dropped 7; count of bases not matched to a gene: 13. The table came from immunoSEQ multiplex PCR; TCRdb's copy has only in-frame clones and leaves some out. The table shows several thousand clones, with about three fifths occurring only once. As regards this clone: As yet, its antigen is unknown.

The chain employs TRBV5-4 and TRBJ1-2, with 7 bases identical to TRBD1. The TCR comes from a male donor with HIV. The sample was cultured CD8+ T cells derived from PBMCs. The DNA of the CDR3 is TGTGCCAGCAGCCTAGGGGACAGCGGGAGGGGTGGCTACACCTTC. It yields the protein CASSLGDSGRGGYTF.